This note documents a single T cell receptor beta chain sequence. Antigen: not known. Trimming removed 3 bases at V and 4 bases at J, with 12 bases between. This CDR3 has 14 residues. Germline V gene lookup returns CDR1 LNHDA and CDR2 SQIVND (reference sequence). This sample's time point: newly diagnosed GD, antithyroid drugs for less than 3 months. From RNA extracted from PBMCs, the TCR library was made. The data originate from a study of regulatory T cells in long-lasting Graves disease. TCR beta libraries were built with iRepertoire HTBI primers and Arm-PCR of CDR3 regions. TCRdb called the multiplex PCR reads again in MiXCR, with one record for every CDR3 protein. In the table there are 420,000 or so distinct CDR3 sequences, 15% to 20% of which are singletons. Study-level results: TCR diversity in persistent Graves' patients was below that of newly diagnosed ones.

Another study also made use of these data, one on T cells in Graves' hyperthyroidism and ophthalmopathy. This second study notes: Among thyroid clonotypes expanded above 0.001, most also appeared in blood.

Sequences were derived from peripheral blood mononuclear cells (PBMCs), sampled at new diagnosis, from a patient treated with antithyroid drugs. The sequence was obtained from a woman under 30 with Graves disease. V gene TRBV19 combines with J gene TRBJ2-5, with D possibly being TRBD1 (6 bases). The CDR3: CASSIQQGRETQYF. CDR3 DNA: TGTGCCAGTAGTATTCAGCAGGGGCGAGAGACCCAGTACTTC.